This T cell receptor (beta chain) is from a study of T cells after yellow fever vaccination (dated by TCRdb to between 2018 and 2020). Regarding the research as a whole: The SMART-Seq v4 Ultra Low Input RNA kit was used to prepare libraries from fractions with low cell numbers. Bulk TCR alpha and beta repertoires were sequenced longitudinally to track T-cell clones before and after primary and booster YFV17D yellow fever vaccination. Two healthy male donors made up the cohort, one aged 18 to 30 years and the other aged 30 to 39 years. Blood was collected at multiple timepoints before and after primary and secondary immunization, and bulk PBMC replicates and cell subsets were isolated. The paper as a whole reports these results and caveats: Because the study included only two donors, the extent to which the findings can be generalized is limited. A small fraction of clonotypes appeared in both the CD4 and CD8 compartments, likely as a result of convergent recombination. The secondary T-cell response was weaker than the primary response but faster, peaking on day 5 instead of day 15. After the booster, most clones that had expanded after primary vaccination were detected again (almost 97% of CD4 and around 88% of CD8), suggesting broad maintenance of memory. Computational filtering was required because FACS-sorted repertoires could contain abundant contaminating clonotypes from the bulk population.

Trimming at the junction amounts to 6 bases on V and 3 bases on J, and the germline ends lie 22 bases apart. CDR3 length: 17 amino acids, cysteine to phenylalanine. Only the CDR3 region is kept as DNA, spanning 51 bases read in frame from base 1. As for this clonotype: No antigen is known for it. Within one base of it there is no much larger clone, and no base qualities were kept.

The meaning of the sample's treatment or condition label: live attenuated yellow fever vaccine strain. PBMCs were isolated from peripheral blood using a standard Ficoll-Paque protocol. Dynabeads CD4 and CD8 positive selection kits were used to isolate the CD4 and CD8 T-cell fractions. RNA was extracted with TriZol from bulk PBMCs, CD4 and CD8 fractions, and dextramer-positive and dextramer-negative fractions. Synthesis of TCR cDNA relied on 5'RACE template switching, a step that introduced a universal primer site along with unique molecular identifiers. cDNA synthesis was primed from both the TCR alpha and TCR beta constant segments. Library amplification involved two PCR steps, and the second step added sample barcodes and sequencing adapters. Sequencing of libraries was done on Illumina HiSeq 2500 (2x100 bp) or NovaSeq (2x150 bp). The authors processed their data as follows. Reads were demultiplexed and collapsed into UMI consensus sequences with MIGEC, and V(D)J alignment was performed with MiXCR. Vaccine-responding clonotypes were identified with edgeR using replicate PBMC samples, with FDR below 0.01 and a log2 fold change above 5 up to day 15 being required. CD4 or CD8 identity was assigned to each bulk clonotype according to whether the clonotype was present at higher abundance in the sequenced CD4 repertoire or the sequenced CD8 repertoire. The public reads were run again by TCRdb, first through fastp at Q25 and then through MiXCR, and only productive beta chains were kept. Identical CDR3 protein sequences are pooled into one entry, listed with their most common genes and DNA. TCRdb, not the authors, supplied the V and J calls. The sample table records 240,000 or so distinct CDR3 sequences; less than 9% of these occur just once. The ten most abundant clones make up 0.85% of the sample.

The TCR sequence derives from a man aged 25-40 years who received the YFV17D yellow fever vaccine. The specimen was CD4+ T cells sorted from PBMCs, collected 15 days after the yellow fever booster vaccination. Recombination connected TRBV12-3 or TRBV12-4 to TRBJ2-3; 6 matching bases give a weak D call of TRBD2. The CDR3 in this case is CASSSGPGGTWTDTQYF. The DNA is TGTGCCAGCAGCTCGGGACCCGGAGGGACTTGGACAGATACGCAGTATTTT.